This TCR beta chain was recorded in a study of CD8 T cells in Susac syndrome. This CDR3 region has 14 residues. Trimming cost V 2 bases and J 0 bases, with 7 bases left between them. CDR1 is MNHNY and CDR2 is SVGAGI in the germline V gene (reference sequence). Reverse transcription used about 0.45 to 1 ug RNA and random hexamers. MiXCR was run by TCRdb on the immunoSEQ multiplex PCR reads, yielding one entry per CDR3 protein. The sample consists of some 240,000 distinct CDR3 sequences, less than 96% of them appearing once. The receptor's source is a human donor with Susac syndrome. Sequenced: CD4+ T cells from PBMCs. The chain links TRBV6-6 to TRBJ1-2; D is uncertain. In nucleotides, the CDR3 is TGTGCCAGCAGTTACGGGGAGGCTAACTATGGCTACACCTTC. This translates into CASSYGEANYGYTF.